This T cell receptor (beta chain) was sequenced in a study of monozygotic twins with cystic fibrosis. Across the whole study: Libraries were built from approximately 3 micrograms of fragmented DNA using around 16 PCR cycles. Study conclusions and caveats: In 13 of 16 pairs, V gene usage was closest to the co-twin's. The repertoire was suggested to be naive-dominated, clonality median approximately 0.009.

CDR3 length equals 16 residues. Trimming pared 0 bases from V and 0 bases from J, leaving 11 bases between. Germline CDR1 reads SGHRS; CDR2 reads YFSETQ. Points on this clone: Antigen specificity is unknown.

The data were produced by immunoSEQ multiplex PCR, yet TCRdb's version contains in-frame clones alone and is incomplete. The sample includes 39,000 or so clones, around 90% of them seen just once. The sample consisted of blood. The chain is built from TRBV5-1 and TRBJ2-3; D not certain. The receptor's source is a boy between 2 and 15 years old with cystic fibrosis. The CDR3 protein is CASSLEGMPSTDTQYF. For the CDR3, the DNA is TGCGCCAGCAGCTTGGAAGGGATGCCGAGCACAGATACGCAGTATTTT. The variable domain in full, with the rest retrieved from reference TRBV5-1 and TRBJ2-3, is KAGVTQTPRYLIKTRGQQVTLSCSPISGHRSVSWYQQTPGQGLQFLFEYFSETQRNKGNFPGRFSGRQFSNSRSEMNVSTLELGDSALYLCASSLEGMPSTDTQYFGPGTRLTVL.